Only a few counts were recorded for the clone carrying this T cell receptor (beta chain). This CDR3 comprises 14 residues. Trimming took 3 bases from V and 7 from J, leaving 10 bases between them. The V gene's germline CDR1 is KGHSH and CDR2 LQKENI. This entry belongs to a study of blood T cell repertoires in COVID-19. Whole-study context: Whether acute or convalescent, the COVID-19 samples came from the United States, Italy and Spain.

As handled by the study authors: Amplifying reference gene primers gave estimates of nucleated cell counts. Sequenced by immunoSEQ multiplex PCR; TCRdb stores in-frame clones only, minus some. V and J calls plus clone size are reproduced from that table; the DNA served to infer D and trimming. The sample includes 65,000 to 75,000 clones, more than 90% of them seen just once. Source material: peripheral blood. The sequence was obtained from a human donor with active COVID-19. The donor label of this sample is uncertain. The genes are TRBV18 and TRBJ1-6; possible D gene TRBD1, 5 bases. Written as DNA, the CDR3 is TGTGCCAGCTCACCGAGCCAGGGAAATTCACCCCTCCACTTT. This sequence encodes CASSPSQGNSPLHF.